The clone carrying this TCR beta chain showed up just a few times. Sequenced by immunoSEQ multiplex PCR; TCRdb stores in-frame clones only, minus some. The sample has 70,000 to 95,000 clones, around nine tenths seen once. This CDR3 comprises 15 residues. V lost 5 bases to trimming and J lost 0 bases, with 8 bases between them. The V gene's germline CDR1 is MDHEN and CDR2 SYDVKM. This sample is part of a study of blood T cell repertoires in COVID-19. As for the study in general: Specimens from acute and convalescent COVID-19 originated in the United States, Italy and Spain.

The V gene is TRBV28, the J gene TRBJ1-6; weak D call: TRBD1 (5 bases). The source of this sequence is a woman of 80 years or more with active COVID-19. The sample was peripheral blood. This chain's CDR3 is CASSRGTSYNSPLHF. The CDR3 nucleotides read TGTGCCAGCAGTCGGGGGACCTCCTATAATTCACCCCTCCACTTT.